This note documents a single T cell receptor (beta chain) sequence. The data were obtained in a study of blood T cells in healthy people across ages. A second PCR of roughly 7 to 11 cycles used a sample-barcoded 5' primer and a J-beta primer mix. TCRdb passed the 5' RACE reads through MiXCR, listing each CDR3 protein once. This sample has roughly 1,300,000 distinct CDR3 sequences, with almost 60% found just once. The CDR3 length is 14 residues. After removal of 7 bases from V and 5 bases from J, the junction contained 10 bases not matched to a gene. Germline lookup yields CDR1 MNHEY and CDR2 SVGAGI. The chain joins TRBV6-5 to TRBJ1-2; 7 positions match TRBD1. The receptor's source is a man in his late teens or twenties in good health. Sequencing input: blood. The CDR3 nucleotides are TGTGCCAGCACCGGGGGGCTCAGGGGGTATGGCTACACCTTC. Translation gives CASTGGLRGYGYTF.